The clone carrying this T cell receptor beta chain was counted many times. The same CDR3 is also encoded by other DNA sequences in this sample. The data were obtained in a study of metastatic and nonmetastatic thyroid tumors. TCRdb used MiXCR to call clones anew from the PCR reads. The sample shows 20,000 to 25,000 clones, about a fifth of them seen only once. This CDR3 region has 12 residues. The germline V gene has CDR1 DFQATT and CDR2 SNEGSKA (reference sequence). V shed 3 bases and J shed 1 base, with 6 bases lying between them. Thyroid surgery was performed in patients who had received no treatment beforehand.

The clonotype comes from a female donor with papillary thyroid cancer or a benign thyroid nodule (not recorded which). Some clones in this sample may be carry-over from other donors' samples. V is TRBV20-1 and J is TRBJ2-5; possible D gene TRBD2, 6 bases. Source material: blood. CDR3 bases: TGCAGTGCTAGCGGGAGCCAAGAGACCCAGTACTTC. Its protein product is CSASGSQETQYF.